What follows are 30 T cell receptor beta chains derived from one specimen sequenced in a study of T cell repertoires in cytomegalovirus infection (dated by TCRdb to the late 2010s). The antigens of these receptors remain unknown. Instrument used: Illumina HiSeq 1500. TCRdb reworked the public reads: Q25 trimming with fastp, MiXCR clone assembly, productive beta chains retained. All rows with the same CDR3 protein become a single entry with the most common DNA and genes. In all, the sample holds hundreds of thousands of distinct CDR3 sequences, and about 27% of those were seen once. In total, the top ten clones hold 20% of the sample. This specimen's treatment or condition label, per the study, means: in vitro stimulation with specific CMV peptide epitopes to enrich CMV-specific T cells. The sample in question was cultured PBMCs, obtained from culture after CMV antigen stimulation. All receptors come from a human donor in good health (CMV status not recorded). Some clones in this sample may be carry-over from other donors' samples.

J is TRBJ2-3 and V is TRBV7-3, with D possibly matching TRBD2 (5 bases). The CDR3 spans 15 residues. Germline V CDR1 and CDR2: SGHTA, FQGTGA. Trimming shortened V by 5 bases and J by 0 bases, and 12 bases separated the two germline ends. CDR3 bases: TGTGCCAGCAGCCTCCTAGCCTCTAGCACAGATACGCAGTATTTT. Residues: CASSLLASSTDTQYF.

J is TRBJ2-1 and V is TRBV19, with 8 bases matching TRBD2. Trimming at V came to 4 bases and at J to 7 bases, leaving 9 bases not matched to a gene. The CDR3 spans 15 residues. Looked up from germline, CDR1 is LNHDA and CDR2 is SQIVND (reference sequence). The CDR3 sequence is CASSTSGTSYNEQFF. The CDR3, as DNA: TGTGCCAGTAGTACCTCCGGGACTAGTTATAATGAGCAGTTCTTC.

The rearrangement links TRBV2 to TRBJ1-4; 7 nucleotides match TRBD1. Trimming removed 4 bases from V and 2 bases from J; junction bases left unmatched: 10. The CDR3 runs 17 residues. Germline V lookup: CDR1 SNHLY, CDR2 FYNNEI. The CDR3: CASSGPLQGSTNEKLFF. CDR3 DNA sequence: TGTGCCAGCAGTGGTCCCTTACAGGGGAGCACTAATGAAAAACTGTTTTTT.

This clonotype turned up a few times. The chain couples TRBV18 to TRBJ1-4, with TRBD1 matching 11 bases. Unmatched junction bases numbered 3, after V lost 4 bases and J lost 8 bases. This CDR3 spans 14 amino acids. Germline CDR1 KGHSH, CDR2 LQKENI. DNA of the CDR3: TGTGCCAGCTCACAAGGACAGGGGGCGGAAAAACTGTTTTTT. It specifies CASSQGQGAEKLFF.

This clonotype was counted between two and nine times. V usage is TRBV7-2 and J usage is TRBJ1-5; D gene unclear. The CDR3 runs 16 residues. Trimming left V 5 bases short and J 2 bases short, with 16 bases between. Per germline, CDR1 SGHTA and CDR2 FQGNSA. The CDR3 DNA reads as TGTGCCAGCAGCCGATGGATAGGACGGGGCAATCAGCCCCAGCATTTT. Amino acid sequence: CASSRWIGRGNQPQHF.

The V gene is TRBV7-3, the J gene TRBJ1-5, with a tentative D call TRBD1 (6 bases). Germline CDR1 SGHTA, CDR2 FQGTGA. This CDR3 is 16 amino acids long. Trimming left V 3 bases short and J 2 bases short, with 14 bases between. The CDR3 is CASSLTRGSGNQPQHF. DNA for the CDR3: TGTGCCAGCAGCTTGACGAGGGGGAGTGGCAATCAGCCCCAGCATTTT.

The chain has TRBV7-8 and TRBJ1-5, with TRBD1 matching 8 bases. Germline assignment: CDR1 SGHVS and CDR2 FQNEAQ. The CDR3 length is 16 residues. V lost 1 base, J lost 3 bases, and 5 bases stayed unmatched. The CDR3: CASSLGWTGNNQPQHF. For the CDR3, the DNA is TGTGCCAGCAGCTTAGGATGGACAGGGAACAATCAGCCCCAGCATTTT.

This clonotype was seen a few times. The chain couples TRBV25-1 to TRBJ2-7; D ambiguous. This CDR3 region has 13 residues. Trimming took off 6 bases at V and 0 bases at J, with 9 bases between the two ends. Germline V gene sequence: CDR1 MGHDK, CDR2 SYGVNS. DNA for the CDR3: TGTGCCAGCAGGGCGGACCACTCCTACGAGCAGTACTTC. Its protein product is CASRADHSYEQYF.

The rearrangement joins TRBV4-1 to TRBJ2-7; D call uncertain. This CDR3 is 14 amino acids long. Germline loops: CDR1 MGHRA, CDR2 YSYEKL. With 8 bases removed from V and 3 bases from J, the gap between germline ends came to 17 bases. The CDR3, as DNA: TGCGCCAGCTCTTGGACCTTACGAGACTACGAGCAGTACTTC. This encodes CASSWTLRDYEQYF.

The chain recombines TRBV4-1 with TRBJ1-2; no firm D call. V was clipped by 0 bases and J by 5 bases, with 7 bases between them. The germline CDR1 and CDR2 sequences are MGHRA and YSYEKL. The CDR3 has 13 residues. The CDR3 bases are TGCGCCAGCAGCCAAGAAGGGTTTTATGGCTACACCTTC. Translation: CASSQEGFYGYTF.

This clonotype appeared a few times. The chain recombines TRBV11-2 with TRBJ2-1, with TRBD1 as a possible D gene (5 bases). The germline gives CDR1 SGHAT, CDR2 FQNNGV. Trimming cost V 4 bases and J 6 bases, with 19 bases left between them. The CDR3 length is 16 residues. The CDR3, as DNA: TGTGCCAGCAGCTACCAGGGTTCGAAGACTTTCAATGAGCAGTTCTTC. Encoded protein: CASSYQGSKTFNEQFF.

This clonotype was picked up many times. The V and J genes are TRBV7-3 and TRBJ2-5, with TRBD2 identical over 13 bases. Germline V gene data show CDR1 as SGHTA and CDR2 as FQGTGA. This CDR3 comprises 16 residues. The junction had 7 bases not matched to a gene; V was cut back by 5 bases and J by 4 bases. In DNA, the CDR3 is TGTGCCAGCAGCCTGGGGACTAGCGGGGAAGGAGAGACCCAGTACTTC. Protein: CASSLGTSGEGETQYF.

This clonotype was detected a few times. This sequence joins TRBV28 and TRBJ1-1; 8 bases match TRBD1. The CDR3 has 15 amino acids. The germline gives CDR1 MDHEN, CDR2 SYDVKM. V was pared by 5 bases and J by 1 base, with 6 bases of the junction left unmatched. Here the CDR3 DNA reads TGTGCCAGCAGTCTCTCCGGGACAGGGAACACTGAAGCTTTCTTT. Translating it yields CASSLSGTGNTEAFF.

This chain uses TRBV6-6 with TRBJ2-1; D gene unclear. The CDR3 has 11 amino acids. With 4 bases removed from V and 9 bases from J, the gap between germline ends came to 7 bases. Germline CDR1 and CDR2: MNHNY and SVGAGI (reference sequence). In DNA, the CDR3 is TGTGCCAGCAGTTCTGAGCCTGAGCAGTTCTTC. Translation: CASSSEPEQFF.

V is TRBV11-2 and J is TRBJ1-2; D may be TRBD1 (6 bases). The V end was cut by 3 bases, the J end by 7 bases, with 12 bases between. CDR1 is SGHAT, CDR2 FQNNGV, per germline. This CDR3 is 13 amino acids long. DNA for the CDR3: TGTGCCAGCAGCTTGGGACAAATAATTGGCTACACCTTC. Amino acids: CASSLGQIIGYTF.

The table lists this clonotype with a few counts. The CDR3 sequence: CASSLEAAEDGYTF. Here the CDR3 DNA reads TGCGCCAGCAGCTTGGAAGCAGCGGAGGATGGCTACACCTTC. The J gene is TRBJ1-2, the V gene TRBV5-1; D not certain. The CDR3 runs to 14 residues. The germline CDR1 and CDR2 sequences are SGHRS and YFSETQ. V lost 0 bases and J lost 6, with 12 bases in between.

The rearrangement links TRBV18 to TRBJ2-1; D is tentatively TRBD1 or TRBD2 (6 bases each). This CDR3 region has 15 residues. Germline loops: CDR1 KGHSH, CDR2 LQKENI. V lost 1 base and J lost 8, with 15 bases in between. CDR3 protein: CASSPLVTGADEQFF. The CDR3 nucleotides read TGTGCCAGCTCACCACTGGTCACGGGGGCGGATGAGCAGTTCTTC.

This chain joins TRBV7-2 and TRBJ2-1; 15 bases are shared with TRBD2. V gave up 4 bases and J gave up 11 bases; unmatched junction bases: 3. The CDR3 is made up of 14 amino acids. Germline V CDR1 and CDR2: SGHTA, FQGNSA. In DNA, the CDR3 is TGTGCCAGCAGCTGGGGACTAGCGGGAGGCCAGCAGTTCTTC. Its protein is CASSWGLAGGQQFF. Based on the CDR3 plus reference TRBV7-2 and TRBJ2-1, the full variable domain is GAGVSQSPSNKVTEKGKDVELRCDPISGHTALYWYRQSLGQGLEFLIYFQGNSAPDKSGLPSDRFSAERTGGSVSTLTIQRTQQEDSAVYLCASSWGLAGGQQFFGPGTRLTVL.

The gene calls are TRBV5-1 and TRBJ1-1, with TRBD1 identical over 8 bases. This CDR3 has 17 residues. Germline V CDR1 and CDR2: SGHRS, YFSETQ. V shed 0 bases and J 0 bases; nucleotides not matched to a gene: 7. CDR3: CASSLVWGQVMNTEAFF. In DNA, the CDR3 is TGCGCCAGCAGCTTGGTGTGGGGACAGGTGATGAACACTGAAGCTTTCTTT.

DNA of the CDR3: TGTGCCAGTAGTATGAACAGGGGAAGCAATGAAAAACTGTTTTTT. This codes for CASSMNRGSNEKLFF. The chain joins TRBV19 to TRBJ1-4; 7 positions agree with TRBD1. Germline CDR1 reads LNHDA; CDR2 reads SQIVND (reference sequence). Unmatched junction bases numbered 6, after V lost 3 bases and J lost 5 bases. The CDR3 contains 15 residues.

CDR3 amino acids: CATSDSSTVDYGYTF. Here the CDR3 DNA reads TGTGCCACCAGTGATTCTTCGACAGTGGACTATGGCTACACCTTC. This chain links TRBV24-1 with TRBJ1-2; D might be TRBD1 (5 bases). Germline CDR1 and CDR2: KGHDR and SFDVKD. Between the trimmed V and J ends, which lost 2 bases and 3 bases, there was a span of 12 bases. This CDR3 is 15 amino acids long.

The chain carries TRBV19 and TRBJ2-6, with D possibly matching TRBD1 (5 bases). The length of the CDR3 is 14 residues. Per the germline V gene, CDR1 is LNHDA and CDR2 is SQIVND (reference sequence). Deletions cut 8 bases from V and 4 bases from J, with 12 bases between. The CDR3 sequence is CASCPGYGANVLTF. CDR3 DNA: TGTGCCAGTTGTCCAGGGTACGGGGCCAACGTCCTGACTTTC.

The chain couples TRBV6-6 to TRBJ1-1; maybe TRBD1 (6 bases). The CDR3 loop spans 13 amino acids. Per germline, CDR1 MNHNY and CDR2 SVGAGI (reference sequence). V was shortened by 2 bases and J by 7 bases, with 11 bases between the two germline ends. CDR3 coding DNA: TGTGCCAGCAGTTACCCGACAGGCTATGAAGCTTTCTTT. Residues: CASSYPTGYEAFF.

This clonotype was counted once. CDR3 DNA sequence: TGTGCCAGCAGTTACCGAACAGGAAACTCCTACAATGAGCAGTTCTTC. Protein: CASSYRTGNSYNEQFF. The chain joins TRBV6-5 to TRBJ2-1, with D maybe TRBD1 (5 bases). V was clipped by 2 bases and J by 0 bases, with 11 bases between them. Germline V CDR1 and CDR2: MNHEY, SVGAGI. The CDR3 has 16 residues.

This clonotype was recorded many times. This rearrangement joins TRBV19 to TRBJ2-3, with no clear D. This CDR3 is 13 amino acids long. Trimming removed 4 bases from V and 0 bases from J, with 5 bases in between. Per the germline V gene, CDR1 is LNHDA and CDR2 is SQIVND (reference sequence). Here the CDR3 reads CASSTTSTDTQYF. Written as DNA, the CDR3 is TGTGCCAGTAGTACAACCAGCACAGATACGCAGTATTTT.

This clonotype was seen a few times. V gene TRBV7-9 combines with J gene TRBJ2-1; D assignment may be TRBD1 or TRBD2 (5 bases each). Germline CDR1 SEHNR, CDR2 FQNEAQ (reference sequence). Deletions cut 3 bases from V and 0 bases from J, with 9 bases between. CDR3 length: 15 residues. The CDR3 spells CASSFGTPSYNEQFF. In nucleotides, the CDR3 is TGTGCCAGCAGCTTCGGGACCCCCTCCTACAATGAGCAGTTCTTC.

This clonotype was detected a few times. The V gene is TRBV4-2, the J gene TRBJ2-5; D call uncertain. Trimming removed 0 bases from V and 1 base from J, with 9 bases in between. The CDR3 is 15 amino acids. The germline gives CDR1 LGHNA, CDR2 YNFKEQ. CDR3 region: CASSQDGVGQETQYF. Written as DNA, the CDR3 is TGTGCCAGCAGCCAAGATGGAGTCGGCCAAGAGACCCAGTACTTC.

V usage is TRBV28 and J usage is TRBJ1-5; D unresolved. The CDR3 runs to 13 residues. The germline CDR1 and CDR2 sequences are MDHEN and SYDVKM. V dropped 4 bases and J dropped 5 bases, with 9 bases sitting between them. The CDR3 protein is CASSSFEHQPQHF. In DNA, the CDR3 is TGTGCCAGCAGTTCATTTGAGCATCAGCCCCAGCATTTT.

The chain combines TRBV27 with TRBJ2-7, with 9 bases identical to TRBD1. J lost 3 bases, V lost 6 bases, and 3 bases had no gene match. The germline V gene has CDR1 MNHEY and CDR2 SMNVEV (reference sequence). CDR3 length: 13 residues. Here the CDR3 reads CASRQTGGYEQYF. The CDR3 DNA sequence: TGTGCCAGCAGGCAGACAGGGGGCTACGAGCAGTACTTC.

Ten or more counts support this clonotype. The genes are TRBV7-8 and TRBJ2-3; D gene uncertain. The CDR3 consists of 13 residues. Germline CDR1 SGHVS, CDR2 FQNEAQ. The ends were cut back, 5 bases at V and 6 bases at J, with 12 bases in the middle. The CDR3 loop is CASSLLRSDTQYF. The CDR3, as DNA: TGTGCCAGCAGCCTCTTACGTAGCGATACGCAGTATTTT. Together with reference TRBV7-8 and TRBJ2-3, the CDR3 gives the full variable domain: GAGVSQSPRYKVAKRGQDVALRCDPISGHVSLFWYQQALGQGPEFLTYFQNEAQLDKSGLPSDRFFAERPEGSVSTLKIQRTQQEDSAVYLCASSLLRSDTQYFGPGTRLTVL.